This T cell receptor beta chain was observed in a study of blood T cell repertoires in COVID-19. Turning to the study itself: Italy, Spain and the United States were the sources of the convalescent and acute COVID-19 samples. Sample material is recorded as cDNA or gDNA derived from T cells, B-cell-depleted T cells, or PBMCs.

Original processing notes: How many nucleated cells were present was estimated from reference gene primer amplification. This table comes from immunoSEQ multiplex PCR, and its TCRdb copy is limited to in-frame clones, with some not included. That table supplies the V and J calls and clone size; D and trimming were determined from the DNA. The sample records about 270,000 clones, around nine tenths being singletons. CDR1 and CDR2 from the germline V gene are SGHDN and FVKESK. The CDR3 sequence is 14 residues long. After removal of 4 bases from V and 4 bases from J, the junction contained 6 bases not matched to a gene.

The TCR sequence derives from a man aged 35 to 55 with active or convalescent COVID-19. The sample was peripheral blood. V and J are TRBV14 and TRBJ1-2; 7 bases map to TRBD1. The CDR3 loop reads CASSPHRGLYGYTF. The CDR3 DNA is TGTGCCAGCAGCCCGCACAGGGGACTCTATGGCTACACCTTC.